This T cell receptor beta chain was captured in a study of draining lymph node invasion in breast cancer (dated by TCRdb to 2018 to 2020). As for the study more broadly: Histology and cytokeratin immunohistochemistry were used to diagnose nodal metastasis, and EpCAM/CD45 flow cytometry was used to confirm the diagnosis. In a separate targeted assay, bulk TCR-beta CDR3 sequencing compared sorted memory regulatory T cells and memory conventional CD4 T cells across breast cancer tissues. From each patient, matched non-invaded and tumor-invaded tumor-draining lymph nodes and the primary tumor were collected, and both Treg and Tconv subsets were profiled. Lymph nodes from five patients were covered by the separate targeted TCR sequencing, and for three of those patients the primary tumors were sequenced as well.

For memory conventional CD4 T cells, the sort was based on CD4+ CD45RA- CD25- cells. Tumor-draining lymph nodes were classified as non-invaded or invaded according to absence or presence of metastatic tumor cells. Before staining and sorting, a Miltenyi Pan T Cell isolation kit was used to pre-enrich the T cells. Immunohistochemistry for estrogen receptor, progesterone receptor, HER2 and Ki-67 was used to characterize the primary tumors. Fresh surgical tissue was processed within a few hours after surgery by being cut into small fragments. Tissue fragments were enzymatically digested with Liberase TL plus DNase for roughly 20 minutes and were then filtered through a 40-micrometer strainer. Sorting used a BD FACS Aria II with roughly 98-99% purity, after DAPI live/dead staining. The sorted cells were lysed in TCL buffer, and a Norgen Single Cell RNA purification kit, including DNase treatment, was used to purify the RNA.

About this clonotype: Its antigen is unknown. Base qualities are not provided; no much larger clone lies one nucleotide away.

The library came from bulk RNA-seq. Instrument on record: Illumina HiSeq 2500. The study's own analysis went as follows. For the separate targeted TCR-seq dataset, CDR3 sequences were extracted and quantified from raw reads using MiXCR version 2.1.5 with default parameters. The separate targeted TCR-seq dataset defined each TCR-beta clone by its combination of V gene, J gene and CDR3 sequence. The separate targeted TCR-seq dataset was filtered by first dropping clones with fewer than three counts and then keeping only the 90% most strongly expressed clones in each sample. In the separate targeted TCR-seq dataset, Treg-Tconv overlap was computed as shared clones divided by total Treg clones per tissue, times 100. The raw public reads went through TCRdb reprocessing: fastp at Q25, MiXCR clone calling, in-frame beta chains kept. Each record represents a unique CDR3 protein, reported with the most common genes and DNA among its rows. These V and J calls rely on TCRdb rather than the paper's analysis. This sample is represented by over 3,000 distinct CDR3 sequences; around 79% of them were singletons. Of the sample, about 1.8% is held by the ten largest clones.

For CDR1 and CDR2, the germline V gene (reference sequence) lists SGHKS and YYEKEE. The V end loses 0 bases and the J end loses 3 bases, and a stretch of 15 bases separates them. The CDR3, from cysteine to phenylalanine, totals 17 residues. The entry retains the CDR3 DNA only, 51 bases that are in frame from base 1. What the work shows at the level of the full study, not this receptor alone: Shared TCRs between Treg and Tconv subsets were considered suggestive but not proof of common clonal origin. Roughly 13-25% of Treg TCRs were shared with Tconvs per tissue, interpreted as suggesting peripheral Treg induction. The tumor top-100 clone tracking analysis was possible in only two patients. Some of the top 100 tumor clones were detected in invaded and non-invaded nodes, and this detection was taken to suggest recirculation between tumor and draining nodes. Whether Treg conversion occurred in a given organ or whether converted Tregs recirculated between nodes and tumor could not be resolved from the data. In the targeted TCR-seq data, Tregs appeared more clonally expanded than Tconvs in all tissues, and both subsets were less diverse in tumor than lymph nodes.

This receptor was obtained from a female donor with luminal breast cancer. Sequenced sample: sorted memory CD4+ effector T cells from a lymph node. The sample's cell subset or site label, decoded: CD45RA-negative sorted CD4+ T cells (memory Tconv or effector/memory Treg). Recombination linked TRBV5-5 to TRBJ2-2; D gene: possibly TRBD1, on 6 matching bases. The CDR3 corresponds to CASSLDVRTADTGELFF. DNA sequence: TGTGCCAGCAGCTTGGATGTTAGGACAGCCGACACCGGGGAGCTGTTTTTT.